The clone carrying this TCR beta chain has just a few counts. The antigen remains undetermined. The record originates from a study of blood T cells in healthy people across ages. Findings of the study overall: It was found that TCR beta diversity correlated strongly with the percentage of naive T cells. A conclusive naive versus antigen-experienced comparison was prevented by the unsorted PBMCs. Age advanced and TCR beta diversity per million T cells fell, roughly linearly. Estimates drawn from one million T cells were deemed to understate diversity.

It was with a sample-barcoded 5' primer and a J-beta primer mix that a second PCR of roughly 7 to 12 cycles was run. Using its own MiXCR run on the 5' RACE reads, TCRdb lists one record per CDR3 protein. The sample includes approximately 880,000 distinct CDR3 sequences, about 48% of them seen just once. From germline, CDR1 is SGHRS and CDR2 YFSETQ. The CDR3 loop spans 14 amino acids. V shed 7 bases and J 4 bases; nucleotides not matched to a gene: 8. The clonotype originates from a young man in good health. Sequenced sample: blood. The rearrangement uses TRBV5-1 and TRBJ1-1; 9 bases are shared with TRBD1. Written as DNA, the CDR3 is TGCGCCAGCGCTGCGGACAGGGGAGTCACTGAAGCTTTCTTT. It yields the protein CASAADRGVTEAFF.